This is a list of T cell receptor beta chains from one sample in a study of blood T cell dynamics during melanoma immunotherapy. Measured with immunoSEQ multiplex PCR; TCRdb has only the in-frame clones, and not every one. The data show more than 12,000 clones, 80% to 95% seen once. This specimen was blood, taken from a patient treated with checkpoint blockade. Source of these receptors: a human donor with melanoma. CDR3s include the opening cysteine and the closing phenylalanine or tryptophan. Fields, in order: clone size, D gene, J gene, V gene, CDR3 DNA, CDR3 protein. The D gene is left open where the match is weak. Some rows have no size entry. The others give once, few or many, or a class for an expanded clone.

size: .; D: .; J: TRBJ1-1; V: TRBV6-5; DNA: TGTGCCACCCGTGAGGGGCGCACTGAAGCTTTCTTT; CDR3: CATREGRTEAFF
size: .; D: TRBD1; J: TRBJ2-2; V: TRBV10-1; DNA: TGCGCCAGCAGCGACAGGGTCGCCGGGGAGCTGTTTTTT; CDR3: CASSDRVAGELFF
size: .; D: .; J: TRBJ1-2; V: TRBV6-6; DNA: TGTGCCAGCAGTCCGGGACTGAGGGACTATGGCTACACCTTC; CDR3: CASSPGLRDYGYTF
size: .; D: .; J: TRBJ1-6; V: TRBV30; DNA: TGTGCCTGGAGTAGGGACGACCTGTCCCTCCACTTT; CDR3: CAWSRDDLSLHF
size: .; D: TRBD2; J: TRBJ2-1; V: TRBV2; DNA: TGTGCCAGCTCTAGGACTAGCGGGGGCAATGAGCAGTTCTTC; CDR3: CASSRTSGGNEQFF
size: once; D: .; J: TRBJ1-4; V: TRBV2; DNA: TGTGCCAGCAGTAGACAGACAACTAATGAAAAACTGTTTTTT; CDR3: CASSRQTTNEKLFF
size: .; D: .; J: TRBJ1-2; V: TRBV6-1; DNA: TGTGCCAGCAGCGAGGCAGGGGAGGGCTATGGCTACACCTTC; CDR3: CASSEAGEGYGYTF
size: .; D: .; J: TRBJ1-5; V: TRBV16; DNA: TGTGCCAGCAGCAACGGGAGGGATAGCAATCAGCCCCAGCATTTT; CDR3: CASSNGRDSNQPQHF
size: few; D: TRBD1; J: TRBJ2-1; V: TRBV9; DNA: TGTGCCAGCAGCGCTGCCGGGACAGGGTACAATGAGCAGTTCTTC; CDR3: CASSAAGTGYNEQFF
size: once; D: TRBD1; J: TRBJ2-7; V: TRBV10-3; DNA: TGTGCCATCAGGGGACAGGGTTGGGGGTTCGAGCAGTACTTC; CDR3: CAIRGQGWGFEQYF
size: .; D: TRBD1; J: TRBJ1-4; V: TRBV7-9; DNA: TGTGCCAGCAGGACAGGGGTTGGAGAAAAACTGTTTTTT; CDR3: CASRTGVGEKLFF
size: .; D: .; J: TRBJ2-3; V: TRBV5-1; DNA: TGCGCCAGCAGCTTTTCGGGTCAGAGCACAGATACGCAGTATTTT; CDR3: CASSFSGQSTDTQYF
size: .; D: .; J: TRBJ1-2; V: TRBV4-1; DNA: TGCGCCAGCAGCCAAAACTATGGCTACACCTTC; CDR3: CASSQNYGYTF
size: .; D: .; J: TRBJ2-1; V: TRBV9; DNA: TGTGCCAGCAGCGTAGAATTACACTCCTACAATGAGCAGTTCTTC; CDR3: CASSVELHSYNEQFF
size: .; D: .; J: TRBJ2-5; V: TRBV28; DNA: TGTGCCAGCAGTTCCTCGGGACACGGAGAGGCGGGGACCCAGTACTTC; CDR3: CASSSSGHGEAGTQYF
size: once; D: TRBD1; J: TRBJ2-3; V: TRBV7-2; DNA: TGTGCCAGCAGCTTAGGGACAGGGGCAGATACGCAGTATTTT; CDR3: CASSLGTGADTQYF
size: .; D: .; J: TRBJ1-3; V: TRBV25-1; DNA: TGTGCCAGCAGCGGGACAAAAACAGGAGACTCTGGAAACACCATATATTTT; CDR3: CASSGTKTGDSGNTIYF
size: .; D: .; J: TRBJ1-1; V: TRBV19; DNA: TGTGCCAGTAGTATAGATGCGGTTCTCACTGAAGCTTTCTTT; CDR3: CASSIDAVLTEAFF
size: .; D: .; J: TRBJ2-3; V: TRBV28; DNA: TGTGCCAGCAGTCCCCGGACAGCCAACACAGATACGCAGTATTTT; CDR3: CASSPRTANTDTQYF
size: .; D: .; J: TRBJ2-2; V: TRBV7-8; DNA: TGTGCCAGCAGCTTAGGGCGGAGGCCGAACACCGGGGAGCTGTTTTTT; CDR3: CASSLGRRPNTGELFF
size: once; D: .; J: TRBJ2-7; V: TRBV29-1; DNA: TGCAGCGTTGGGAGGGGGGTCACCTCCTACGAGCAGTACTTC; CDR3: CSVGRGVTSYEQYF
size: .; D: .; J: TRBJ1-4; V: TRBV19; DNA: TGTGCCAGTAGTATAGGTGGAAATGAAAAACTGTTTTTT; CDR3: CASSIGGNEKLFF
size: .; D: TRBD2; J: TRBJ2-1; V: TRBV6-4; DNA: TGTGCCAGCAGTGACTCCGGACTAGCGGGGGGGGTCAATGAGCAGTTCTTC; CDR3: CASSDSGLAGGVNEQFF
size: .; D: TRBD2; J: TRBJ2-7; V: TRBV29-1; DNA: TGCAGCGTTGAAGATCCCCTAGCGGGAGGGTACGAGCAGTACTTC; CDR3: CSVEDPLAGGYEQYF
size: few; D: .; J: TRBJ1-2; V: TRBV28; DNA: TGTGCCAGCACTGAGGGGACTAACTATGGCTACACCTTC; CDR3: CASTEGTNYGYTF
size: .; D: TRBD2; J: TRBJ2-1; V: TRBV7-2; DNA: TGTGCCAGCAGCCGCATAGCGGGGGTTTACAATGAGCAGTTCTTC; CDR3: CASSRIAGVYNEQFF
size: .; D: TRBD1; J: TRBJ1-3; V: TRBV11-2; DNA: TGTGCCAGCAGCACTCGACAGGGGACAACCATATATTTT; CDR3: CASSTRQGTTIYF